This T cell receptor beta chain was identified in a study of blood T cell repertoires in COVID-19. Study summary: Italy, Spain and the United States were the sources of the convalescent and acute COVID-19 samples. T cells, B-cell-depleted T cells, or PBMCs provided the cDNA or gDNA that served as material.

Per the study methods: Cell counts per sample came from amplifying reference gene primers. Assay: immunoSEQ multiplex PCR; the TCRdb copy retains only in-frame clones and omits some. V and J calls and clone size come straight from that table; D and trimming were deduced from the DNA. The sample records under 85,000 clones, approximately 90% being singletons. The CDR3 runs to 15 residues. Germline lookup yields CDR1 MNHEY and CDR2 SMNVEV (reference sequence). Unmatched junction bases numbered 10, after V lost 8 bases and J lost 2 bases. The clonotype comes from a man in his sixties or seventies with active or convalescent COVID-19. The chain joins TRBV27 to TRBJ2-7, with 9 bases aligning to TRBD1. Sample: peripheral blood. Here the CDR3 reads CASAYGGQGAYEQYF. In DNA form, the CDR3 reads TGTGCCAGCGCCTATGGGGGACAGGGCGCCTACGAGCAGTACTTC.